These 26 T cell receptor beta chains share one sample of origin, sequenced in a study of T cells in Graves' hyperthyroidism and ophthalmopathy. RNA transcripts were the template for amplifying TCR beta CDR3 regions. When the TCR CDR3 underwent first-round RT-PCR, the HTBI primer set was used. Via MiXCR, TCRdb re-called the multiplex PCR reads, giving one row per CDR3 protein. This sample carries about 420,000 distinct CDR3 sequences, more than 15% of them seen once, and the ten largest clones take just under 8%. The sequenced sample was blood. These receptor sequences come from a woman between 18 and 30 years old with Graves' hyperthyroidism.

The chain joins TRBV2 to TRBJ2-3; 11 bases line up with TRBD1. CDR1 is SNHLY, CDR2 FYNNEI, per germline. Unmatched junction bases numbered 7, after V lost 4 bases and J lost 4 bases. CDR3 length equals 16 residues. The CDR3 here is CASSVRPGQGADTQYF. Here the CDR3 DNA reads TGTGCCAGCAGTGTACGACCGGGACAGGGGGCAGATACGCAGTATTTT.

This clonotype was found many times. This chain links TRBV6-1 with TRBJ1-2, with D possibly TRBD1 on 5 matching bases. V was clipped by 9 bases and J by 6 bases, with 17 bases between them. This CDR3 comprises 13 residues. Germline CDR1 reads MNHNS; CDR2 reads SASEGT. The CDR3 loop reads CASRHPGTDGYTF. As DNA, the CDR3 is TGTGCCAGTCGCCACCCCGGGACGGATGGCTACACCTTC.

This clonotype was recorded at least ten times. The V gene is TRBV5-1, the J gene TRBJ2-1, with D maybe TRBD1 (5 bases). The V and J ends lost 4 bases and 4 bases respectively, with 18 bases between them. The CDR3 runs to 16 residues. CDR1 is SGHRS, CDR2 YFSETQ, per germline. The CDR3 protein is CASSPDTGVEYNEQFF. As DNA, the CDR3 is TGCGCCAGCAGCCCGGATACAGGAGTGGAGTACAATGAGCAGTTCTTC.

This clonotype was counted a few times. A read error may explain this, as a much larger clone is one base away. J is TRBJ2-7 and V is TRBV11-3; weak D call: TRBD1 (5 bases). The V and J ends lost 1 base and 7 bases respectively, with 11 bases between them. The CDR3 is 13 residues long. Germline V gene lookup returns CDR1 SGHNT and CDR2 YENEEA. The CDR3 DNA reads as TGTGCCAGCAGCTTAGCTAGGCAGGGTGAGCAGTACTTC. Its protein product is CASSLARQGEQYF.

This sequence joins TRBV5-1 and TRBJ2-5; D may be TRBD1 or TRBD2 (6 bases each). Deletions cut 2 bases from V and 0 bases from J, with 11 bases between. The CDR3 contains 15 residues. The germline CDR1 and CDR2 sequences are SGHRS and YFSETQ. In DNA, the CDR3 is TGCGCCAGCAGCTTCGGGGGCCAAAACCAAGAGACCCAGTACTTC. Translating it yields CASSFGGQNQETQYF.

This clonotype appeared many times. This sequence joins TRBV6-5 and TRBJ2-1; perhaps TRBD2 as D (5 bases). Germline CDR1 MNHEY, CDR2 SVGAGI. The CDR3 contains 15 residues. The V end lost 0 bases, the J end lost 5 bases, and 11 bases lay between the germline ends. CDR3 sequence reads: CASSYSASPNNEQFF. Written as DNA, the CDR3 is TGTGCCAGCAGTTACTCGGCTAGCCCGAACAATGAGCAGTTCTTC.

In its sample, this clonotype was seen many times. V gene TRBV14 combines with J gene TRBJ2-3; D may be TRBD1 or TRBD2 (5 bases each). Germline CDR1 and CDR2: SGHDN and FVKESK. This CDR3 has 14 amino acids. With 4 bases removed from V and 7 bases from J, the gap between germline ends came to 15 bases. The chain's CDR3 is CASSRAARENTQYF. CDR3 bases: TGTGCCAGCAGCCGAGCGGCCAGGGAAAATACGCAGTATTTT.

This clonotype was seen many times. The rearrangement uses TRBV27 and TRBJ2-3, with a tentative D call TRBD1 (6 bases). V lost 4 bases and J lost 2, with 13 bases in between. The germline CDR1 and CDR2 sequences are MNHEY and SMNVEV (reference sequence). The CDR3 contains 15 residues. The DNA for the CDR3 is TGTGCCAGCAGTTCAACAGGGACATTCACAGATACGCAGTATTTT. This encodes CASSSTGTFTDTQYF.

On this clonotype itself: A much larger clone is a single base away; this may be a read error. J is TRBJ2-3 and V is TRBV12-3 or TRBV12-4, with D unclear. The CDR3 spans 12 residues. This CDR3 is CASSLHGDTQCF. The CDR3 nucleotides are TGTGCCAGCAGTCTCCACGGAGATACGCAGTGTTTT.

This clonotype was counted at least ten times. Given a much more abundant clone one base away, this may be a read error. This chain connects TRBV2 to TRBJ2-1; D is possibly TRBD2 (7 bases). This CDR3 has 14 residues. In germline, CDR1 is SNHLY, CDR2 FYNNEI. The V end was cut by 0 bases, the J end by 9 bases, with 12 bases between. The CDR3 sequence: CASSEAGGPGEQFF. In nucleotides, the CDR3 is TGTGCCAGCAGTGAAGCGGGGGGGCCAGGTGAGCAGTTCTTC.

This clonotype was observed many times. V usage is TRBV12-3 or TRBV12-4 and J usage is TRBJ2-1, with 16 bases matching TRBD2. The CDR3 has 19 residues. Trimming cost V 2 bases and J 4 bases; bases outside gene matches: 8. The CDR3 reads CASSLMGLAGGRVYNEQFF. CDR3 bases: TGTGCCAGCAGTTTAATGGGACTAGCGGGGGGGCGGGTGTACAATGAGCAGTTCTTC.

On this clonotype: One end of the junction does not line up with germline, which may come from a read error. This chain uses TRBV24-1 with TRBJ1-6; 8 bases match TRBD1. The CDR3 consists of 18 residues. Germline V lookup: CDR1 KGHDR, CDR2 SFDVKD. The CDR3 here is CATSDDHTDRATIGPPHF. The CDR3 region has the DNA TGTGCCACCAGTGATGACCACACGGACAGGGCGACGATAGGACCCCCCCACTTT.

This clonotype has a count of ten or more. This chain uses TRBV30 with TRBJ1-1; D might be TRBD1 (5 bases). This CDR3 contains 13 residues. The germline CDR1 and CDR2 sequences are GTSNPN and SVGIG (reference sequence). V lost 3 bases and J lost 2, with 10 bases in between. CDR3 in DNA: TGTGCCTGGAGGGGGACGGTCAACACTGAAGCTTTCTTT. Translation gives CAWRGTVNTEAFF.

This clonotype has a count of ten or more. The V gene is TRBV12-3 or TRBV12-4, the J gene TRBJ1-1; D gene uncertain. Trimming cost V 5 bases and J 1 base, with 11 bases left between them. The CDR3 is 14 residues long. CDR3 sequence reads: CASSPWPRNTEAFF. The CDR3 nucleotides read TGTGCCAGCAGTCCTTGGCCCAGGAACACTGAAGCTTTCTTT.

J is TRBJ2-7 and V is TRBV10-2; D is undetermined. The CDR3 runs to 12 residues. Trimming cost V 6 bases and J 4 bases, with 10 bases left between them. Germline loops: CDR1 WSHSY, CDR2 SAAADI. CDR3 residues: CASSPYAYEQYF. As DNA, the CDR3 is TGCGCCAGCAGCCCTTACGCTTACGAGCAGTACTTC.

This clonotype appeared many times. V usage is TRBV6-2 or TRBV6-3 and J usage is TRBJ2-3, with D perhaps TRBD2 (5 bases). CDR1 is MNHEY and CDR2 is SVGEGT in the germline V gene. With 5 bases removed from V and 6 bases from J, the gap between germline ends came to 15 bases. The CDR3 has 14 amino acids. CDR3 sequence reads: CASSLGLGGDTQYF. DNA for the CDR3: TGTGCCAGCAGTCTCGGACTGGGCGGGGATACGCAGTATTTT.

This clonotype was found many times. The rearrangement joins TRBV10-3 to TRBJ2-3; 8 bases match TRBD1. The V gene end was trimmed by 8 bases and the J gene end by 0 bases; junction bases not matched to a gene: 7. CDR3 length: 15 residues. Germline CDR1 is ENHRY and CDR2 is SYGVKD. The CDR3 here is CAIGGQATSTDTQYF. CDR3 DNA sequence: TGTGCCATCGGGGGACAGGCAACTAGCACAGATACGCAGTATTTT.

This clonotype was picked up many times. J is TRBJ2-5 and V is TRBV5-1, with TRBD2 identical over 9 bases. The CDR3 spans 16 residues. Germline V gene sequence: CDR1 SGHRS, CDR2 YFSETQ. The J segment lost 3 bases and the V segment lost 5 bases, leaving 11 bases of the junction unmatched. The CDR3 bases are TGCGCCAGCAGGCCCATTCCGACTAGCGGAGAAGAGACCCAGTACTTC. It specifies CASRPIPTSGEETQYF.

This clonotype turned up a few times. The rearrangement joins TRBV19 to TRBJ2-7, with D tentatively TRBD2 (5 bases). CDR1 is LNHDA and CDR2 is SQIVND in the germline V gene (reference sequence). This CDR3 comprises 14 residues. V lost 5 bases and J 2 bases, leaving 13 bases between the germline ends. The CDR3 sequence is CASSARDGPYEQYF. CDR3 nucleotide sequence: TGTGCCAGTAGTGCCCGGGATGGGCCCTACGAGCAGTACTTC.

This clonotype was observed many times. The V gene is TRBV7-9, the J gene TRBJ1-6, with 7 bases identical to TRBD1. The CDR3 is made up of 18 amino acids. Germline V gene lookup returns CDR1 SEHNR and CDR2 FQNEAQ (reference sequence). V dropped 4 bases and J dropped 3; count of bases not matched to a gene: 12. The CDR3 loop is CASSSTIGRDSYNSPLHF. The CDR3 DNA is TGTGCCAGCAGCTCGACCATAGGACGGGACAGCTATAATTCACCCCTCCACTTT.

V is TRBV20-1 and J is TRBJ2-5; 8 bases line up with TRBD2. This CDR3 has 13 amino acids. Germline loops: CDR1 DFQATT, CDR2 SNEGSKA (reference sequence). V shed 6 bases, J shed 5 bases, and the junction held 8 bases outside the gene matches. CDR3: CSALRPGGETQYF. The DNA of the CDR3 is TGCAGTGCCCTGAGGCCGGGGGGGGAGACCCAGTACTTC.

On this clonotype itself: With a much larger clone just one base away, this may be a read error. The chain couples TRBV11-2 to TRBJ2-1; D is possibly TRBD2 (6 bases). This CDR3 is built from 14 residues. V gave up 5 bases and J gave up 3 bases, with 11 bases separating them. In germline, CDR1 is SGHAT, CDR2 FQNNGV. CDR3 coding DNA: TGTGCCAGCAGCCCACTGACTAGCTACAATGAGCAGTTCTTC. It codes for CASSPLTSYNEQFF.

This clonotype came up many times. The genes are TRBV12-3 or TRBV12-4 and TRBJ2-3, with 8 bases identical to TRBD1. Trimming removed 8 bases from V and 4 bases from J; junction bases left unmatched: 5. CDR3 length: 13 residues. The DNA for the CDR3 is TGTGCCAGCTCGACAGGGGAAGCAGATACGCAGTATTTT. This gives the protein CASSTGEADTQYF.

This clonotype has at least ten counts. This rearrangement joins TRBV7-9 to TRBJ2-1, with 10 nucleotides matching TRBD2. Trimming took 1 base from V and 0 from J; bases not matched to a gene: 9. The CDR3 sequence is 19 residues long. Germline V gene lookup returns CDR1 SEHNR and CDR2 FQNEAQ (reference sequence). The CDR3 DNA is TGTGCCAGCAGCTTAGGAGGGCTAGCGGGGGAGTACTCCTACAATGAGCAGTTCTTC. It codes for CASSLGGLAGEYSYNEQFF.

This clonotype was counted only a few times. The chain couples TRBV4-2 to TRBJ2-3; 7 nucleotides line up with TRBD2. CDR3 length equals 17 residues. Germline lookup yields CDR1 LGHNA and CDR2 YNFKEQ. The J segment lost 3 bases and the V segment lost 0 bases, leaving 9 bases of the junction unmatched. The CDR3 bases are TGTGCCAGCAGCCAAGACTGGGGGGGGAGTGGGACAGATACGCAGTATTTT. This translates into CASSQDWGGSGTDTQYF.

This sequence joins TRBV12-3 or TRBV12-4 and TRBJ2-5; 7 positions agree with TRBD2. The trim removed 2 bases at V and 4 bases at J, leaving 4 bases unmatched. This CDR3 has 14 residues. The chain's CDR3 is CASSLLGEGETQYF. Written as DNA, the CDR3 is TGTGCCAGCAGTTTATTAGGGGAGGGAGAGACCCAGTACTTC.